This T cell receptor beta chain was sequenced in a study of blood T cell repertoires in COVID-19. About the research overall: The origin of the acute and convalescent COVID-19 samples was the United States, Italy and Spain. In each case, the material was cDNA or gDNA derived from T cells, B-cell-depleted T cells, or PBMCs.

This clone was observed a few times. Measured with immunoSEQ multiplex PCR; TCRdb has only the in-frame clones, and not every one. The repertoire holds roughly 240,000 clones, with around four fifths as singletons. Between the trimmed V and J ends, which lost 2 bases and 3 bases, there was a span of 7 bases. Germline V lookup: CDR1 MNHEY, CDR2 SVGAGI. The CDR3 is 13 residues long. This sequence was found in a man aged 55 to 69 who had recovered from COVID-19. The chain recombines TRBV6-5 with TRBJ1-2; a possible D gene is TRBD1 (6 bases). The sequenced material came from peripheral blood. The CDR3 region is CASSYGQYYGYTF. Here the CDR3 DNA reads TGTGCCAGCAGTTACGGACAGTACTATGGCTACACCTTC.